The text below deals with one T cell receptor (beta chain). In the original workflow: Reference gene primer amplification in the assay estimated nucleated cell counts. Sequencing was performed with immunoSEQ multiplex PCR; in TCRdb, only in-frame clones are kept and a portion is missing. D and trimming were read from the DNA, whereas the V and J calls and clone size are those reported in that table. The sample carries 200,000 to 250,000 clones, about 82% recorded once. The data originate from a study of blood T cell repertoires in COVID-19. In the study overall: Researchers got acute and convalescent COVID-19 samples from the United States, Italy and Spain. Sources were T cells, B-cell-depleted T cells, or PBMCs; the material itself was cDNA or gDNA.

CDR1 is SGHVS, CDR2 FQNEAQ, per germline. The CDR3 length is 17 residues. V was clipped by 5 bases and J by 7 bases; unmatched bases: 14. Sequencing was done on a sample of peripheral blood. The chain has TRBV7-8 and TRBJ1-6; TRBD1 aligns across 7 bases. This TCR was sampled from a man aged 80 or over with acute or convalescent COVID-19. The CDR3 loop is CASSPTGGGARNSPLHF. The CDR3 DNA follows: TGTGCCAGCAGCCCCACAGGAGGGGGCGCTCGAAATTCACCCCTCCACTTT.